The entry below describes one T cell receptor (beta chain). This sample is part of a study of tumor-infiltrating lymphocytes in primary liver carcinoma. Across the whole study: The five patients, who were men and women, ranged in age from 30 to 69 years.

The authors made TCR beta cDNA from about 500 ng total RNA with a constant-region primer. Slightly modified ARM-PCR served as the procedure for the TCR beta libraries. These libraries came from three rounds of nested multiplex PCR. With TRBV1-TRBV30 forward primers and a C-beta reverse primer, the first two PCR rounds were run for roughly 10 cycles each. MiXCR, run by TCRdb on the multiplex PCR reads, gives a single entry per CDR3 protein. There are 300,000 to 400,000 distinct CDR3 sequences in the sample; around three fifths occur only once, and about 6.5% lies in the top ten. Germline V lookup: CDR1 MNHNS, CDR2 SASEGT. The CDR3 length is 18 residues. V was clipped by 6 bases and J by 4 bases, with 24 bases between them. It was unsorted whole blood that yielded blood RNA, and germline DNA was also extracted.

The TCR originated in a man between 40 and 49 years old with primary liver carcinoma and hepatitis B virus infection. The gene calls are TRBV6-1 and TRBJ2-2; possibly TRBD2 for D (5 bases). The sequencing sample was made of peripheral blood. CDR3 bases: TGTGCCAGCAGCCAACAGACTAACGGGAAAGGAGGCACCGGGGAGCTGTTTTTT. Encoded protein: CASSQQTNGKGGTGELFF.